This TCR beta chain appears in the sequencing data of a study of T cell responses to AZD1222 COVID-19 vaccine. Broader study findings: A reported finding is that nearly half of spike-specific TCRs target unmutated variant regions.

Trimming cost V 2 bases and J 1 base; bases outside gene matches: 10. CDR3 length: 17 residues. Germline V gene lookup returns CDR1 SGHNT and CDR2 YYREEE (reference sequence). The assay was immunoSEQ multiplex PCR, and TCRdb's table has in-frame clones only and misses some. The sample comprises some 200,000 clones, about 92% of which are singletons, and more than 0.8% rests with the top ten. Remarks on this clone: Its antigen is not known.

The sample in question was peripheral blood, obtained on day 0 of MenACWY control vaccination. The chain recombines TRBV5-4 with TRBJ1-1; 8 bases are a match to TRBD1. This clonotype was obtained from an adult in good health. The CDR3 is CASSLGGQGASNTEAFF. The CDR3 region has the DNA TGTGCCAGCAGCTTAGGGGGCCAGGGGGCGTCGAACACTGAAGCTTTCTTT.